One sample yielded the 7 T cell receptor beta chains listed below, sequenced in a study of T cells in Graves' hyperthyroidism and ophthalmopathy. RNA transcripts gave rise to amplified TCR beta CDR3 regions. First-round RT-PCR targeting the TCR CDR3 was performed with the HTBI primer set. TCRdb ran MiXCR on the multiplex PCR reads and lists one entry per CDR3 protein. The table lists 300,000 to 450,000 distinct CDR3 sequences, 15% to 20% of them singletons. Specimen: blood. Receptors were obtained from a woman aged 40 to 50 with Graves' ophthalmopathy.

This chain links TRBV5-1 with TRBJ2-7; 12 nucleotides agree with TRBD2. CDR3 length: 18 amino acids. V gave up 0 bases and J gave up 2 bases; unmatched junction bases: 9. From germline, CDR1 is SGHRS and CDR2 YFSETQ. CDR3 amino acids: CASSLDLAGGVNTYEQYF. For the CDR3, the DNA is TGCGCCAGCAGCTTGGATCTAGCGGGAGGGGTCAATACCTACGAGCAGTACTTC.

This clonotype was recorded many times. The chain combines TRBV6-5 with TRBJ2-7; 8 bases line up with TRBD2. CDR3 length: 16 residues. Trimming removed 6 bases from V and 2 bases from J; junction bases left unmatched: 12. CDR1 and CDR2 from the germline V gene are MNHEY and SVGAGI. This chain's CDR3 is CASRGQDHGRAYEQYF. The CDR3 DNA reads TGTGCCAGCAGGGGTCAGGATCACGGGAGGGCCTACGAGCAGTACTTC.

This clonotype was seen a few times. A much larger clone sits a single nucleotide away, making a read error possible. The rearrangement links TRBV4-1 to TRBJ2-2, with no clear D. In germline, CDR1 is MGHRA, CDR2 YSYEKL. This CDR3 is built from 14 residues. Deletions cut 5 bases from V and 7 bases from J, with 14 bases between. CDR3 in DNA: TGCGCCAGCAGCTACATAAGGATCTACGGGGAGCTGTTTTTT. Its translation is CASSYIRIYGELFF.

This clonotype was seen at least ten times. V gene TRBV6-1 combines with J gene TRBJ1-2; D not certain. Between the trimmed V and J ends, which lost 10 bases and 2 bases, there was a span of 11 bases. The germline CDR1 and CDR2 sequences are MNHNS and SASEGT. The CDR3 has 12 amino acids. CDR3 sequence (DNA): TGTGCCACCAAGGACGGGAACTATGGCTACACCTTC. It yields the protein CATKDGNYGYTF.

This clonotype was counted many times. V usage is TRBV12-3 or TRBV12-4 and J usage is TRBJ1-1; 7 bases agree with TRBD1. The CDR3 is 14 amino acids. The junction had 8 bases not matched to a gene; V was cut back by 6 bases and J by 4 bases. The CDR3 protein is CASRPGTASTEAFF. The CDR3 DNA reads TGTGCCAGCAGGCCCGGGACAGCGAGCACTGAAGCTTTCTTT.

The chain combines TRBV15 with TRBJ2-2; D might be TRBD2 (6 bases). The ends were cut back, 8 bases at V and 5 bases at J, with 12 bases in the middle. The CDR3 totals 13 residues. Germline values: CDR1 LNHNV, CDR2 YYDKDF (reference sequence). This chain's CDR3 is CATGGELTGELFF. DNA for the CDR3: TGTGCCACCGGCGGGGAGCTAACCGGGGAGCTGTTTTTT.

This clonotype was observed a handful of times. The rearrangement uses TRBV16 and TRBJ2-4; 7 bases are shared with TRBD2. This CDR3 contains 17 residues. Germline CDR1 KGHSY, CDR2 FQNENV. V lost 2 bases and J lost 3; bases outside the gene matches: 10. The CDR3 spells CASSQSSGKQGKNIQYF. DNA of the CDR3: TGTGCCAGCAGCCAAAGCAGCGGGAAGCAGGGCAAAAACATTCAGTACTTC.